This TCR beta chain is from a study of blood T cell repertoires in COVID-19. In the study overall: The analysed material was cDNA or gDNA that came from T cells, B-cell-depleted T cells, or PBMCs.

Only in-frame clones appear in the TCRdb table, and some are missing; sequencing was by immunoSEQ multiplex PCR. The data contain approximately 80,000 clones, roughly 85% of them singletons. This clone has a single count. The CDR3 is 15 amino acids. Trimming at V came to 8 bases and at J to 2 bases, leaving 10 bases not matched to a gene. Germline V gene lookup returns CDR1 SGHRS and CDR2 YFSETQ. Sequenced: peripheral blood. The chain employs TRBV5-1 and TRBJ2-3; 8 bases map to TRBD1. The sequence derives from a man in his fifties with COVID-19, enrolled during active disease. The CDR3 loop is CASFTGQGVTDTQYF. In nucleotides, the CDR3 is TGCGCCAGTTTTACCGGACAGGGTGTCACAGATACGCAGTATTTT.